This T cell receptor beta chain is from a study of T-cell reconstitution after alpha-beta-depleted transplantation in children. General study findings and limits: Approximately two months post-transplant, alpha-beta T cells reportedly originated from several hundred expanded graft clones. TCRbeta diversity was high at day 60 in some patients (a result of surviving recipient T cells and thymic progenitors). T-cell counts and diversity were attributed mostly to newly produced T cells one year after transplant.

Researchers prepared the TCRbeta library using unique molecular identifiers, the study reports. TCRdb called the PCR reads again in MiXCR, with one record for every CDR3 protein. The top ten clones hold 14% of a sample with fewer than 550,000 distinct CDR3 sequences, roughly 10% of them seen once. Trimming cost V 3 bases and J 7 bases, with 16 bases left between them. The CDR3 covers 14 residues. Germline V gene lookup returns CDR1 SEHNR and CDR2 FQNEAQ (reference sequence). This clonotype has just a few counts. Its specificity is not known. The sample was PBMCs, mostly from graft donor cells, taken 180 days after TCRalphabeta/CD19-depleted stem cell transplant. The TCR originated in a female patient aged 2-9 years who had a stem cell transplant for aplastic anemia, so the T cells may come from the graft donor. The gene calls are TRBV7-9 and TRBJ2-7, with a tentative D call TRBD1 (6 bases). DNA for the CDR3: TGTGCCAGCAGCTTCGTTACCGTTGGACAGGAGCAGTACTTC. Encoded protein: CASSFVTVGQEQYF.